This T cell receptor beta chain was documented in a study of T cell responses to AZD1222 COVID-19 vaccine. Findings and limits, study-wide: Close to half of spike-specific TCRs reportedly recognize unmutated variant regions.

Notes on this clone: Its antigen is not known.

The CDR3 spans 12 residues. V gave up 2 bases and J gave up 10 bases, with 11 bases separating them. CDR1 is SNHLY, CDR2 FYNNEI, per germline. TCRdb keeps only in-frame clones here, not all; method: immunoSEQ multiplex PCR. The top ten clones hold approximately 2% of a sample with under 150,000 clones, 75% to 95% of them seen once. V is TRBV2 and J is TRBJ1-1; perhaps TRBD1 as D (6 bases). The specimen comprised peripheral blood, sampled 28 days after the second AZD1222 dose. This sequence was found in an adult who received the AZD1222 COVID-19 vaccine. The CDR3 reads CASSERRGVAFF. Here the CDR3 DNA reads TGTGCCAGCAGTGAACGTAGGGGGGTAGCTTTCTTT.